This T cell receptor beta chain was found in a study of a mutant IDH1 vaccine in newly diagnosed glioma. Study as a whole: During weeks 1, 3, 5, 7, 11, 15, 19 and 23, patients received eight vaccinations. Following radiotherapy alone, or alongside temozolomide cycles, vaccination was started after an interval of 4-6 weeks.

Assay: immunoSEQ multiplex PCR; the TCRdb copy retains only in-frame clones and omits some. The top ten clones hold 5% to 6% of a sample with some 130,000 clones, just under 80% of them seen once. Study results and caveats: The vaccine induced immune responses, and these occurred in 80% to 95% of patients.

Germline CDR1 and CDR2: SSHAT and FNYEAQ (reference sequence). The CDR3 spans 14 residues. Time point meaning: week 11, during vaccination. With topical imiquimod, each dose of the vaccine consisted of 300 ug of mutant IDH1 20-mer peptide. Of note for this clone: Its antigen is not known. The junction differs from germline at one of its ends, possibly a read error.

This chain links TRBV7-7 with TRBJ2-5; 11 bases agree with TRBD2. The sequences come from PBMCs, collected from a glioma patient whose treatment included an IDH1 peptide vaccine. The TCR was taken from a man between 40 and 49 years old with glioma. The CDR3 DNA is TGTGCTAGCAGCGTAGCGGGGGGGCCCGAGACCCAGTACTTC. Amino acids: CASSVAGGPETQYF. The whole variable domain, filled in from reference TRBV7-7 and TRBJ2-5, reads GAGVSQSPRYKVTKRGQDVTLRCDPISSHATLYWYQQALGQGPEFLTYFNYEAQPDKSGLPSDRFSAERPEGSISTLTIQRTEQRDSAMYRCASSVAGGPETQYFGPGTRLLVL.